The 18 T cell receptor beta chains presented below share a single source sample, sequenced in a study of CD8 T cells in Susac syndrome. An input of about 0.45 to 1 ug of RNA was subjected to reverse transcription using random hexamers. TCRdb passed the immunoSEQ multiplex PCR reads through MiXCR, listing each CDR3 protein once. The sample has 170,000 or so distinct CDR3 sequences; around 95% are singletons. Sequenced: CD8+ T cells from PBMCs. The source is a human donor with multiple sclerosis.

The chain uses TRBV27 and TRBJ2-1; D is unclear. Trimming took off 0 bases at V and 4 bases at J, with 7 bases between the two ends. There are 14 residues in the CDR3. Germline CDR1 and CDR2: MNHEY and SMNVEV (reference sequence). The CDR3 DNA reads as TGTGCCAGCAGTTTATCTCGAGGTTACAATGAGCAGTTCTTC. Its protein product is CASSLSRGYNEQFF.

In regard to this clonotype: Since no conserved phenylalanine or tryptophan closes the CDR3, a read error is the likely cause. The CDR3 coding sequence is TGCGCCAGCAGCTTGGTGGTACGGGAGTACCAAGAGACCCAGTACTCC. It translates to CASSLVVREYQETQYS. This chain uses TRBV5-1 with TRBJ2-5; tentatively, D is TRBD2 (6 bases). The CDR3 is 16 amino acids. The germline V and J ends were trimmed by 0 bases and 0 bases, with 12 bases remaining between them. Germline V gene sequence: CDR1 SGHRS, CDR2 YFSETQ.

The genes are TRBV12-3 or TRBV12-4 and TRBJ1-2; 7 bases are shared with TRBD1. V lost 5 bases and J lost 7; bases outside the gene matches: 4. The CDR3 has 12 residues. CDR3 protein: CASSNRGFGYTF. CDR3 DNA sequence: TGTGCCAGCAGTAACAGGGGATTTGGCTACACCTTC.

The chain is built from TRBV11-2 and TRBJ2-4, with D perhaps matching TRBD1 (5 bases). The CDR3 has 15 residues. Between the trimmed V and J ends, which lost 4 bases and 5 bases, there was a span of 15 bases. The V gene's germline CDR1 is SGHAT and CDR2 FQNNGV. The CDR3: CASSSNQGRENIQYF. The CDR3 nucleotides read TGTGCCAGCAGCTCAAATCAGGGCAGGGAAAACATTCAGTACTTC.

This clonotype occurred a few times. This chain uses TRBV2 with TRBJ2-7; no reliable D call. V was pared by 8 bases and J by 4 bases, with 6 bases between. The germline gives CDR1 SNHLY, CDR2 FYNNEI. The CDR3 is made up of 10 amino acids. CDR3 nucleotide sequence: TGTGCCAGCGTTGGGTACGAGCAGTACTTC. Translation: CASVGYEQYF.

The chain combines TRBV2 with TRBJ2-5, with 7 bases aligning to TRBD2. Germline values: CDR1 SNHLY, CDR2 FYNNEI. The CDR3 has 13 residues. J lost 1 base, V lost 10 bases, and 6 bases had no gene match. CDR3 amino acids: CATSGAVQETQYF. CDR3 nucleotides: TGTGCCACTAGCGGAGCTGTCCAAGAGACCCAGTACTTC.

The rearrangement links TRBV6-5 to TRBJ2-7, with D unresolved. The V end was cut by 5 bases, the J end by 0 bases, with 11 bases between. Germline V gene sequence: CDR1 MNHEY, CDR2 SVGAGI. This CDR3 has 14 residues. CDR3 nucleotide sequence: TGTGCCAGCAGTCCAGCGCCCAGCTCCTACGAGCAGTACTTC. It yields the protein CASSPAPSSYEQYF.

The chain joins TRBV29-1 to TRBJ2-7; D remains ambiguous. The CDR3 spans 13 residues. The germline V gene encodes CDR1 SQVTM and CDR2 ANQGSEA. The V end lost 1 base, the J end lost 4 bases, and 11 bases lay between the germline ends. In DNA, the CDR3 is TGCAGCGTTGAAGGAGGCACTGGATACGAGCAGTACTTC. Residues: CSVEGGTGYEQYF.

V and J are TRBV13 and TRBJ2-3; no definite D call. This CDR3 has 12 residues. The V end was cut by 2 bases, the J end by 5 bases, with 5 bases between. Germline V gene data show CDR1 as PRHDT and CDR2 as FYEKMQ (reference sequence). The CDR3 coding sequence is TGTGCCAGCAGCTTATTTAAAGATACGCAGTATTTT. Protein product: CASSLFKDTQYF.

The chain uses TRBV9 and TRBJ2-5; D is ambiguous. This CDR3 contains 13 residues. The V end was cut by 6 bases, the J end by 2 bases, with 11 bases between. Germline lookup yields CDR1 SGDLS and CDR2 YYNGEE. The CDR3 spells CASTDGLQETQYF. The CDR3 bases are TGTGCCAGCACCGACGGATTGCAAGAGACCCAGTACTTC.

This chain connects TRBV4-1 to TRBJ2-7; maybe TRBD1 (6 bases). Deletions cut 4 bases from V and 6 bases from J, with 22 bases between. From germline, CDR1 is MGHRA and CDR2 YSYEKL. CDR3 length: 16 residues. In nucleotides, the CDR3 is TGCGCCAGCAGCCGACAGACAGGAACGGCTCCTAGCGAGCAGTACTTC. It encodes CASSRQTGTAPSEQYF.

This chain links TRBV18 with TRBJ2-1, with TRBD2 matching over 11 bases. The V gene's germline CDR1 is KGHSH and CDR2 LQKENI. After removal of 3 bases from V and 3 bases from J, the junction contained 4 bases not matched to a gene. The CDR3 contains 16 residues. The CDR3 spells CASSPKLAGDYNEQFF. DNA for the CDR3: TGTGCCAGCTCACCTAAACTAGCGGGGGACTACAATGAGCAGTTCTTC.

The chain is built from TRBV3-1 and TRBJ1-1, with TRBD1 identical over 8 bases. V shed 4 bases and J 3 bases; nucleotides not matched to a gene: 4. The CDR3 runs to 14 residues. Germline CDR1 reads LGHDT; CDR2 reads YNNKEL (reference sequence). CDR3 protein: CASSRTGSDTEAFF. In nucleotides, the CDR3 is TGTGCCAGCAGCCGGACAGGGAGTGACACTGAAGCTTTCTTT.

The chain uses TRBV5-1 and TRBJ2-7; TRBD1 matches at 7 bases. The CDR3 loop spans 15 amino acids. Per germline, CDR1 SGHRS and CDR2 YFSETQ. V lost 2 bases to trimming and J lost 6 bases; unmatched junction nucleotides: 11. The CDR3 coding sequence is TGCGCCAGCAGCTTCCCTAGGGGGCAGGGTGGCGAGCAGTACTTC. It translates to CASSFPRGQGGEQYF. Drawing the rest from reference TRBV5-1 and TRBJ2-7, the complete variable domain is KAGVTQTPRYLIKTRGQQVTLSCSPISGHRSVSWYQQTPGQGLQFLFEYFSETQRNKGNFPGRFSGRQFSNSRSEMNVSTLELGDSALYLCASSFPRGQGGEQYFGPGTRLTVT.

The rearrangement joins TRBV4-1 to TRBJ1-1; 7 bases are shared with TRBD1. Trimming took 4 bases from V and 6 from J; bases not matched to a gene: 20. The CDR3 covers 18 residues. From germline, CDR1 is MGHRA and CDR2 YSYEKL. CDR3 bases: TGCGCCAGCAGCCTTGTTACGGCAAAGGAGGGGGCACGGGCTGAAGCTTTCTTT. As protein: CASSLVTAKEGARAEAFF.

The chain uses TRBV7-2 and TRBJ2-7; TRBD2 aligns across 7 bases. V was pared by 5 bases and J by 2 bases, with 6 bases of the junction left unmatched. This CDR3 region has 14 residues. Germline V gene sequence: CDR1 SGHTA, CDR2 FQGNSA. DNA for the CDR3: TGTGCCAGCAGCATAGGGGAGGGCCCCTACGAGCAGTACTTC. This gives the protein CASSIGEGPYEQYF.

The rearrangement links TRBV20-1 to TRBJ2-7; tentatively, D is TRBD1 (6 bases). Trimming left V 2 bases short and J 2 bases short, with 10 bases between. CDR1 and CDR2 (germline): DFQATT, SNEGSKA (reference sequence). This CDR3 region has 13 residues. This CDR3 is CSARPQGTYEQYF. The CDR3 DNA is TGCAGTGCTAGACCTCAGGGGACCTACGAGCAGTACTTC.

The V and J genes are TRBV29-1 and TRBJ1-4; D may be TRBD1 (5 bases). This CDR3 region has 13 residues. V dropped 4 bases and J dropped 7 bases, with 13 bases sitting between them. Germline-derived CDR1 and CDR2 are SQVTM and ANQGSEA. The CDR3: CSVVSRAGEKLFF. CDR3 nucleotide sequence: TGCAGCGTTGTATCCAGGGCTGGTGAAAAACTGTTTTTT.